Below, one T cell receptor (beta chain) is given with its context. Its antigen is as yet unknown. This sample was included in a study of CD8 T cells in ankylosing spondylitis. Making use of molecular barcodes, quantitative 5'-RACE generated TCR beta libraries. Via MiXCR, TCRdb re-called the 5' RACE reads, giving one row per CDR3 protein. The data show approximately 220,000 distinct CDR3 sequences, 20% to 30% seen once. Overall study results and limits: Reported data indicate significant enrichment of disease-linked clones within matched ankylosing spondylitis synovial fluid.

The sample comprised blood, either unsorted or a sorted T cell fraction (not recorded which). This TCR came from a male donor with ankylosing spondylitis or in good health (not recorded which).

The CDR3 sequence: CAWSQQGPGELFF. In DNA, the CDR3 is TGTGCCTGGAGTCAGCAGGGCCCCGGGGAGCTGTTTTTT. V and J are TRBV30 and TRBJ2-2, with D perhaps matching TRBD1 (5 bases). This CDR3 comprises 13 residues. Per the germline V gene, CDR1 is GTSNPN and CDR2 is SVGIG (reference sequence). The V end lost 2 bases, the J end lost 6 bases, and 10 bases lay between the germline ends.